The rows below give T cell receptor beta chains drawn from one sample of a study of CD8 T cells in Susac syndrome. TCRdb used MiXCR to reprocess the immunoSEQ multiplex PCR reads, holding one entry per CDR3 protein. The table lists about 70,000 distinct CDR3 sequences, approximately 95% of them singletons. Material: CD8+ T cells from PBMCs. All receptors derive from a human donor in good health. The CDR3 runs from the conserved cysteine through the conserved F or W. A D gene is named only where the DNA matches it firmly.

J gene: TRBJ2-3
V gene: TRBV12-3/TRBV12-4
D gene: -
CDR3 protein: CASRSLGGRDSPTDTQYF

J gene: TRBJ1-1
V gene: TRBV5-1
D gene: -
CDR3 protein: CASSLEGLPRGNTEAFF

J gene: TRBJ1-1
V gene: TRBV5-1
D gene: -
CDR3 protein: CASSFVNMNTEAFF

J gene: TRBJ1-2
V gene: TRBV28
D gene: TRBD1
CDR3 protein: CASSESQGVHGYTF

J gene: TRBJ2-5
V gene: TRBV6-5
D gene: -
CDR3 protein: CASSPGQPQETQYF

J gene: TRBJ2-3
V gene: TRBV29-1
D gene: -
CDR3 protein: CGIHTDTQYF

J gene: TRBJ2-2
V gene: TRBV30
D gene: TRBD1
CDR3 protein: CAWSSGQGGGELFF

J gene: TRBJ2-1
V gene: TRBV27
D gene: -
CDR3 protein: CASSFGGFDEQFF

J gene: TRBJ1-5
V gene: TRBV6-2/TRBV6-3
D gene: -
CDR3 protein: CASMRNGNQPQHF

J gene: TRBJ1-2
V gene: TRBV14
D gene: -
CDR3 protein: CASSPLNYGYTF

J gene: TRBJ2-7
V gene: TRBV7-9
D gene: TRBD1
CDR3 protein: CASSFSAGQGTNYEQYF

J gene: TRBJ1-5
V gene: TRBV4-2
D gene: TRBD1
CDR3 protein: CASSQDRDRVNQPQHF

J gene: TRBJ1-5
V gene: TRBV6-5
D gene: -
CDR3 protein: CASSTLSKGREDGDQPQHF

J gene: TRBJ1-5
V gene: TRBV4-2
D gene: -
CDR3 protein: CASSQEGANNQPQHF

J gene: TRBJ2-2
V gene: TRBV4-1
D gene: -
CDR3 protein: CASSQDNRQGDGELFF

J gene: TRBJ1-5
V gene: TRBV3-1
D gene: -
CDR3 protein: CASSQDWGGNQPQHF

J gene: TRBJ2-1
V gene: TRBV28
D gene: TRBD1
CDR3 protein: CASSLWGQSYNEQFF

J gene: TRBJ2-3
V gene: TRBV7-8
D gene: -
CDR3 protein: CASTLAGGGTDTQYF

J gene: TRBJ1-5
V gene: TRBV3-1
D gene: -
CDR3 protein: CASSQDPRGWPQHF

J gene: TRBJ1-2
V gene: TRBV29-1
D gene: -
CDR3 protein: CSVVTVHGYTF

J gene: TRBJ1-1
V gene: TRBV19
D gene: TRBD1
CDR3 protein: CASRATGGETEAFF

J gene: TRBJ1-1
V gene: TRBV7-2
D gene: TRBD1
CDR3 protein: CAIRDRSLPNTEAFF

J gene: TRBJ2-7
V gene: TRBV5-1
D gene: -
CDR3 protein: CASSLEGDYHEQYF

J gene: TRBJ2-3
V gene: TRBV20-1
D gene: TRBD2
CDR3 protein: CSARRNSGGTDTQYF

J gene: TRBJ2-1
V gene: TRBV6-2/TRBV6-3
D gene: -
CDR3 protein: CASRMGKQFF

J gene: TRBJ2-1
V gene: TRBV6-6
D gene: -
CDR3 protein: CASSQVVDEQFF

J gene: TRBJ1-1
V gene: TRBV19
D gene: TRBD1
CDR3 protein: CASSPHRGQNTEAFF

J gene: TRBJ2-6
V gene: TRBV7-9
D gene: -
CDR3 protein: CASSPRWGISGANVLTF

J gene: TRBJ2-5
V gene: TRBV27
D gene: -
CDR3 protein: CASSSVGLKETQYF

J gene: TRBJ1-2
V gene: TRBV30
D gene: TRBD1
CDR3 protein: CAWSSGGVRYGYTF

J gene: TRBJ2-7
V gene: TRBV3-1
D gene: -
CDR3 protein: CASSQDGYEQYF

J gene: TRBJ2-7
V gene: TRBV28
D gene: -
CDR3 protein: CASSHGIETYEQYF

J gene: TRBJ2-3
V gene: TRBV28
D gene: -
CDR3 protein: CASSRRGGDTQYF

J gene: TRBJ2-2
V gene: TRBV25-1
D gene: -
CDR3 protein: CASSSLDFGFTRDTGELFF

J gene: TRBJ1-6
V gene: TRBV13
D gene: TRBD1
CDR3 protein: CASSSLQGGRNSPLHF

J gene: TRBJ2-7
V gene: TRBV4-1
D gene: -
CDR3 protein: CASSPTQGSYEQYF

J gene: TRBJ1-1
V gene: TRBV6-5
D gene: -
CDR3 protein: CASSYGVRNTEAFF

J gene: TRBJ2-7
V gene: TRBV5-6
D gene: -
CDR3 protein: CASSSVNYEQYF

J gene: TRBJ2-7
V gene: TRBV20-1
D gene: TRBD2
CDR3 protein: CSARVTGQRGPAHYEQYF

J gene: TRBJ2-7
V gene: TRBV7-6
D gene: -
CDR3 protein: CASSLRGSYEQYF

J gene: TRBJ2-1
V gene: TRBV13
D gene: -
CDR3 protein: CASSSRLVDEQFF

J gene: TRBJ2-7
V gene: TRBV30
D gene: TRBD1
CDR3 protein: CAWSLDRGNEQYF